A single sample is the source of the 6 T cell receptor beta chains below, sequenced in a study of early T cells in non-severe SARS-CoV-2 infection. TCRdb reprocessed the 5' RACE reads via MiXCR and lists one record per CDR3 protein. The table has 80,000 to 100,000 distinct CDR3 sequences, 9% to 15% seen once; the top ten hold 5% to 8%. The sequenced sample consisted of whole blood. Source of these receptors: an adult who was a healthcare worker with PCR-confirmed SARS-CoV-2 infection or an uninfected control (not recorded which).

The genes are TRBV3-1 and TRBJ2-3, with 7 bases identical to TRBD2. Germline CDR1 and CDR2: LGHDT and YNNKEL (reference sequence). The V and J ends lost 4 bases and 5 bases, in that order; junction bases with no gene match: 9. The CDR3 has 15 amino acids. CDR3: CASSPPLGGRDTQYF. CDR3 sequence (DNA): TGTGCCAGCAGCCCCCCGTTGGGCGGGAGAGATACGCAGTATTTT.

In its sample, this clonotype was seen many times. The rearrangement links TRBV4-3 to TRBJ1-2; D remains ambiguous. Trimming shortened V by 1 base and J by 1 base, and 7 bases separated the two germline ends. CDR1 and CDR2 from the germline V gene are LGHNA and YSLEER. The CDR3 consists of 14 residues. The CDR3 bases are TGCGCCAGCAGCCAAGTCGCGATTAACTATGGCTACACCTTC. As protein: CASSQVAINYGYTF.

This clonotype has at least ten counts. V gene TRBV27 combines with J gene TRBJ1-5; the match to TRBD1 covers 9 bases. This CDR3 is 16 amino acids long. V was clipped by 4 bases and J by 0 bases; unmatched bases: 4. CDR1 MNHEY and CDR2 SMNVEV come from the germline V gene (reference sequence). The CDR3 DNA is TGTGCCAGCAGTTCGACAGGGGGGTATAGCAATCAGCCCCAGCATTTT. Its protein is CASSSTGGYSNQPQHF.

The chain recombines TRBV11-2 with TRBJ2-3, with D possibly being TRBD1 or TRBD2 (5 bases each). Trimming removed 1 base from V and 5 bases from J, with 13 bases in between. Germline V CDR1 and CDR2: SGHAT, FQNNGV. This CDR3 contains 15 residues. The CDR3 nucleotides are TGTGCCAGCAGCTTAGCAGAGGGGAGAATAGATACGCAGTATTTT. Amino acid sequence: CASSLAEGRIDTQYF.

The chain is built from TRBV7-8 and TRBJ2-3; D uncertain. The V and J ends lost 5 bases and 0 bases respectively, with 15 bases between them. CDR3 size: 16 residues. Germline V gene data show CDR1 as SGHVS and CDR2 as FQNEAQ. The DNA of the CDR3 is TGTGCCAGCAGCCCTAGGACCGCCACTAGCACAGATACGCAGTATTTT. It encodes CASSPRTATSTDTQYF.

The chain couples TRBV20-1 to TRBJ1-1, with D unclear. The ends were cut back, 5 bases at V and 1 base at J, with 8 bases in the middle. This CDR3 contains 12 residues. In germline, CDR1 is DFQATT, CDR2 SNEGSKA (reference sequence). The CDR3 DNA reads TGCAGTGCTCCACGAGAGAACACTGAAGCTTTCTTT. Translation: CSAPRENTEAFF.